These 20 T cell receptor beta chains came from one sample sequenced in a study of human T cells and chemical hapten exposure. TCRdb re-called the 5' RACE reads through MiXCR, storing one row per CDR3 protein. The profile covers roughly 81,000 distinct CDR3 sequences, with around a sixth appearing a single time and about 6.5% taken by the ten largest. It was from unfractionated whole blood that total RNA was extracted. These receptors came from a female donor in good health.

This clonotype was observed at least ten times. The rearrangement links TRBV6-2 or TRBV6-3 to TRBJ2-3; TRBD1 matches 8 bases. The CDR3 is 15 residues long. The junction had 3 bases not matched to a gene; V was cut back by 4 bases and J by 0 bases. Germline CDR1 is MNHEY and CDR2 is SVGEGT. The CDR3 reads CASSSGQGSTDTQYF. DNA of the CDR3: TGTGCCAGCAGTTCAGGACAGGGAAGCACAGATACGCAGTATTTT.

This clonotype has just a few counts. The chain is built from TRBV6-5 and TRBJ1-1, with D perhaps matching TRBD1 (6 bases). The CDR3 has 15 amino acids. The germline V gene encodes CDR1 MNHEY and CDR2 SVGAGI. The V end was cut by 2 bases, the J end by 0 bases, with 10 bases between. The CDR3 loop is CASSYGQYMNTEAFF. The CDR3 DNA is TGTGCCAGCAGTTACGGACAGTACATGAACACTGAAGCTTTCTTT.

By sample share, this clonotype is medium-sized (0.01 to 0.1%). The chain joins TRBV20-1 to TRBJ1-2, with D possibly matching TRBD1 (6 bases). Per the germline V gene, CDR1 is DFQATT and CDR2 is SNEGSKA (reference sequence). The V gene lost 3 bases and the J gene lost 4 bases, with 15 bases spanning the gap. The CDR3 runs 14 residues. In nucleotides, the CDR3 is TGCAGTGCTAGCCCTGGACAGTTTCTCTATGGCTACACCTTC. Translation gives CSASPGQFLYGYTF.

This rearrangement joins TRBV12-3 or TRBV12-4 to TRBJ1-2; the D is unclear. Trimming pared 1 base from V and 4 bases from J, leaving 7 bases between. This CDR3 contains 13 residues. This CDR3 reads CASSLELFYGYTF. The CDR3 region has the DNA TGTGCCAGCAGTTTAGAACTGTTCTATGGCTACACCTTC.

This clonotype was picked up a small number of times. The gene calls are TRBV9 and TRBJ1-2, with 12 bases aligning to TRBD1. Trimming removed 5 bases from V and 7 bases from J; junction bases left unmatched: 9. This CDR3 comprises 15 residues. Germline V gives CDR1 SGDLS, CDR2 YYNGEE. Here the CDR3 DNA reads TGTGCCAGCAGGGATCCGGGACAGGGGGCCGGTGGCTACACCTTC. This encodes CASRDPGQGAGGYTF.

This clonotype was found a few times. J is TRBJ2-2 and V is TRBV24-1; 7 bases agree with TRBD1. CDR1 is KGHDR and CDR2 is SFDVKD in the germline V gene. This CDR3 comprises 13 residues. Trimming cost V 7 bases and J 5 bases; bases outside gene matches: 3. DNA of the CDR3: TGTGCCACCAGCAGCAGGGGGACCGGGGAGCTGTTTTTT. It translates to CATSSRGTGELFF.

The rearrangement links TRBV14 to TRBJ1-6; weak D call: TRBD1 (5 bases). CDR3 length: 17 amino acids. CDR1 is SGHDN, CDR2 FVKESK, per germline. Trimming stripped 4 bases from V and 9 bases from J, with 22 bases between. The CDR3 DNA is TGTGCCAGCAGCCTTACCTTTGCAGGGCGGGTCAGTTCACCCCTCCACTTT. Translation: CASSLTFAGRVSSPLHF.

The genes are TRBV5-4 and TRBJ2-6; tentatively, D is TRBD1 (5 bases). Germline V gene data show CDR1 as SGHNT and CDR2 as YYREEE (reference sequence). With 0 bases removed from V and 4 bases from J, the gap between germline ends came to 11 bases. This CDR3 region has 16 residues. CDR3 coding DNA: TGTGCCAGCAGCTTGGCCGCAGGGATCGGGGCCAACGTCCTGACTTTC. Protein sequence: CASSLAAGIGANVLTF.

This clonotype was seen only a few times. The V gene is TRBV6-2 or TRBV6-3, the J gene TRBJ1-5, with unresolved D. V lost 5 bases to trimming and J lost 9 bases, with 17 bases between them. Germline V gene lookup returns CDR1 MNHEY and CDR2 SVGEGT. CDR3 length: 14 residues. The CDR3 loop reads CASSQKTAVLPQHF. In nucleotides, the CDR3 is TGTGCCAGCAGTCAGAAGACGGCCGTGTTGCCCCAGCATTTT.

This clonotype was observed a handful of times. The chain is built from TRBV7-2 and TRBJ2-2; D is perhaps TRBD1 (6 bases). The V and J ends lost 5 bases and 6 bases respectively, with 19 bases between them. The CDR3 is made up of 16 amino acids. Germline V gene lookup returns CDR1 SGHTA and CDR2 FQGNSA. This CDR3 reads CASSGGRGPSAGELFF. The CDR3 DNA follows: TGTGCCAGCAGCGGTGGCAGGGGCCCCTCGGCCGGGGAGCTGTTTTTT.

This chain joins TRBV7-2 and TRBJ1-5; D gene ambiguous. Germline V gives CDR1 SGHTA, CDR2 FQGNSA. Trimming cost V 3 bases and J 5 bases, with 17 bases left between them. The CDR3 has 16 amino acids. CDR3 nucleotide sequence: TGTGCCAGCAGCTTCGACATTCGCGCCAACGATCAGCCCCAGCATTTT. Encoded protein: CASSFDIRANDQPQHF.

In its sample, this clonotype was seen a few times. The chain has TRBV5-1 and TRBJ2-7; 11 nucleotides match TRBD1. The CDR3 length is 14 residues. Germline V gene lookup returns CDR1 SGHRS and CDR2 YFSETQ. V lost 2 bases to trimming and J lost 6 bases; unmatched junction nucleotides: 4. The CDR3 DNA is TGCGCCAGCAGCTTAGGACAGGGGGCGTCCGAGCAGTACTTC. This codes for CASSLGQGASEQYF. Drawing the rest from reference TRBV5-1 and TRBJ2-7, the complete variable domain is KAGVTQTPRYLIKTRGQQVTLSCSPISGHRSVSWYQQTPGQGLQFLFEYFSETQRNKGNFPGRFSGRQFSNSRSEMNVSTLELGDSALYLCASSLGQGASEQYFGPGTRLTVT.

The table lists this clonotype with a few counts. The V call is TRBV19, the J call TRBJ2-6, with D unresolved. This CDR3 comprises 17 residues. Germline V gives CDR1 LNHDA, CDR2 SQIVND (reference sequence). With 7 bases removed from V and 0 bases from J, the gap between germline ends came to 16 bases. The CDR3 spells CASTRRQTSSGANVLTF. For the CDR3, the DNA is TGTGCCAGTACCCGACGGCAGACCAGCTCTGGGGCCAACGTCCTGACTTTC.

V is TRBV12-3 or TRBV12-4 and J is TRBJ1-1, with D perhaps matching TRBD1 (6 bases). The CDR3 extends over 13 amino acids. The germline V and J ends were trimmed by 7 bases and 8 bases, with 17 bases remaining between them. The CDR3 is CASTSRDRTEAFF. Written as DNA, the CDR3 is TGTGCCAGCACCTCCCGCGACAGGACGGAAGCTTTCTTT.

Only a few counts were recorded for this clonotype. The chain recombines TRBV3-1 with TRBJ1-1, with D perhaps TRBD1 (6 bases). The CDR3 spans 14 residues. Trimming cost V 1 base and J 11 bases, with 17 bases left between them. Germline values: CDR1 LGHDT, CDR2 YNNKEL (reference sequence). In nucleotides, the CDR3 is TGTGCCAGCAGCCAAGGGGTAACAGGGTCGGGTGCTTTCTTT. Translated, it gives CASSQGVTGSGAFF.

Only a few counts were recorded for this clonotype. The chain links TRBV2 to TRBJ2-7; 9 nucleotides align to TRBD1. This CDR3 spans 11 amino acids. CDR1 is SNHLY and CDR2 is FYNNEI in the germline V gene. V dropped 5 bases and J dropped 13; count of bases not matched to a gene: 6. The CDR3 region is CASSWDRDYYF. Written as DNA, the CDR3 is TGTGCCAGCAGTTGGGACAGGGATTATTACTTC. The full variable domain, completed using reference TRBV2 and TRBJ2-7, is EPEVTQTPSHQVTQMGQEVILRCVPISNHLYFYWYRQILGQKVEFLVSFYNNEISEKSEIFDDQFSVERPDGSNFTLKIRSTKLEDSAMYFCASSWDRDYYFGPGTRLTVT.

The CDR3 region is CASSLGMQGETQYF. The DNA of the CDR3 is TGCGCCAGCAGCTTGGGTATGCAGGGGGAGACCCAGTACTTC. V usage is TRBV5-1 and J usage is TRBJ2-5; tentatively, D is TRBD1 (6 bases). V was cut by 0 bases and J by 5 bases, with 11 bases left in between. The CDR3 spans 14 residues. The germline V gene has CDR1 SGHRS and CDR2 YFSETQ.

This clonotype was detected a few times. V usage is TRBV7-2 and J usage is TRBJ1-2; D call uncertain. Germline V CDR1 and CDR2: SGHTA, FQGNSA. The CDR3 is 15 amino acids. Trimming stripped 4 bases from V and 5 bases from J, with 17 bases between. The chain's CDR3 is CASSSRRQARYGYTF. The CDR3 DNA reads TGTGCCAGCAGCTCCCGGAGGCAGGCAAGATATGGCTACACCTTC.

This clonotype was picked up a small number of times. The chain carries TRBV18 and TRBJ2-7; D may match TRBD1 or TRBD2 (5 bases each). This CDR3 has 18 residues. The V gene's germline CDR1 is KGHSH and CDR2 LQKENI. V was clipped by 0 bases and J by 0 bases, with 18 bases between them. The CDR3: CASSPPGRAGQSSYEQYF. DNA of the CDR3: TGTGCCAGCTCACCACCGGGGCGGGCAGGGCAGAGCTCCTACGAGCAGTACTTC.

This clonotype was detected only a few times. CDR3 amino acids: CASSARREQPQHF. Here the CDR3 DNA reads TGTGCCAGCAGCGCACGAAGGGAACAGCCCCAGCATTTT. The chain couples TRBV7-2 to TRBJ1-5; D is unclear. V was trimmed by 5 bases and J by 7 bases, leaving 12 bases between them. Per the germline V gene, CDR1 is SGHTA and CDR2 is FQGNSA. The CDR3 sequence is 13 residues long. Full variable domain (outside the CDR3, taken from reference TRBV7-2 and TRBJ1-5): GAGVSQSPSNKVTEKGKDVELRCDPISGHTALYWYRQSLGQGLEFLIYFQGNSAPDKSGLPSDRFSAERTGGSVSTLTIQRTQQEDSAVYLCASSARREQPQHFGDGTRLSIL.